A selection of T cell receptor beta chains follows, all from one sample in a study of blood T cell repertoires in COVID-19. Profiled with immunoSEQ multiplex PCR; TCRdb holds only in-frame clones, not every one. The table shows hundreds of thousands of clones, with around nine tenths occurring only once. Material: PBMCs or T cells enriched from blood (not recorded which). Receptor source: a woman in her sixties or seventies who had recovered from COVID-19. Each CDR3 is given with its conserved first and last residue. A D gene is named only where the DNA matches it firmly. Some rows have no size entry. The others give once, few or many, or a class for an expanded clone.

size: .
V: TRBV15
D: .
J: TRBJ1-1
CDR3: CATSRGWGAGVNTEAFF
DNA: TGTGCCACCAGCAGAGGATGGGGCGCGGGGGTGAACACTGAAGCTTTCTTT

size: .
V: TRBV2
D: .
J: TRBJ1-6
CDR3: CASSDQAPGNSPLHF
DNA: TGTGCCAGCAGTGATCAGGCCCCTGGCAATTCACCCCTCCACTTT

size: .
V: TRBV27
D: .
J: TRBJ1-5
CDR3: CASSRQPYSNQPQHF
DNA: TGTGCCAGCAGTCGACAGCCCTATAGCAATCAGCCCCAGCATTTT

size: .
V: TRBV19
D: TRBD1
J: TRBJ2-7
CDR3: CASSPLFRDSFSYEQYF
DNA: TGTGCCAGTAGCCCACTCTTCCGGGACAGCTTCTCCTACGAGCAGTACTTC

size: .
V: TRBV6-5
D: .
J: TRBJ1-5
CDR3: CASTRDYNQPQHF
DNA: TGTGCCAGCACCCGGGACTACAATCAGCCCCAGCATTTT

size: .
V: TRBV27
D: TRBD2
J: TRBJ2-1
CDR3: CASSFSTSGGGSLRFNEQFF
DNA: TGTGCCAGCAGTTTTTCTACTAGCGGGGGGGGATCGTTGCGCTTTAATGAGCAGTTCTTC

size: .
V: TRBV9
D: .
J: TRBJ2-3
CDR3: CASSVGQGITTDTQYF
DNA: TGTGCCAGCAGCGTAGGGCAGGGGATAACCACAGATACGCAGTATTTT

size: .
V: TRBV11-2
D: TRBD1
J: TRBJ2-7
CDR3: CASSSRGQQNEQYF
DNA: TGTGCCAGCAGCTCCAGGGGGCAACAGAACGAGCAGTACTTC

size: .
V: TRBV4-2
D: .
J: TRBJ2-2
CDR3: CASRGAEANTGELFF
DNA: TGTGCCAGCAGGGGGGCCGAGGCGAACACCGGGGAGCTGTTTTTT

size: .
V: TRBV5-1
D: TRBD1
J: TRBJ1-3
CDR3: CASSRTTGISGNTIYF
DNA: TGCGCCAGCAGCCGTACGACAGGGATCTCTGGAAACACCATATATTTT

size: .
V: TRBV10-1
D: .
J: TRBJ2-3
CDR3: CASSDPTRSNTQYF
DNA: TGCGCCAGCAGTGACCCTACGAGAAGTAATACGCAGTATTTT

size: .
V: TRBV6-4
D: .
J: TRBJ1-1
CDR3: CASSLVAGVAEAFF
DNA: TGTGCCAGCAGCCTGGTGGCAGGGGTGGCTGAAGCTTTCTTT

size: .
V: TRBV28
D: TRBD2
J: TRBJ2-3
CDR3: CATLTGGTDTQYF
DNA: TGTGCCACCCTGACGGGGGGTACAGATACGCAGTATTTT

size: .
V: TRBV6-5
D: .
J: TRBJ1-6
CDR3: CASSWGQYNSPLHF
DNA: TGTGCCAGCAGTTGGGGACAATATAATTCACCCCTCCACTTT

size: .
V: TRBV5-5
D: TRBD2
J: TRBJ2-2
CDR3: CASTPQAGANTGELFF
DNA: TGTGCCAGCACCCCTCAAGCGGGGGCGAACACCGGGGAGCTGTTTTTT

size: once
V: TRBV27
D: .
J: TRBJ2-3
CDR3: CASGTSTDTQYF
DNA: TGTGCCAGCGGGACTAGCACAGATACGCAGTATTTT

size: .
V: TRBV19
D: TRBD1
J: TRBJ1-6
CDR3: CASRGTDNSPLHF
DNA: TGTGCCAGTAGGGGGACAGATAATTCACCCCTCCACTTT

size: .
V: TRBV2
D: .
J: TRBJ1-2
CDR3: CASTGGVGNYGYTF
DNA: TGTGCCAGCACCGGAGGTGTCGGTAACTATGGCTACACCTTC

size: .
V: TRBV5-1
D: TRBD1
J: TRBJ2-2
CDR3: CASSSPGTVFTGELFF
DNA: TGCGCCAGCAGCTCACCCGGGACAGTTTTCACCGGGGAGCTGTTTTTT

size: .
V: TRBV6-5
D: .
J: TRBJ1-1
CDR3: CASTQTANTEAFF
DNA: TGTGCCAGCACCCAGACAGCGAACACTGAAGCTTTCTTT

size: .
V: TRBV11-2
D: .
J: TRBJ2-2
CDR3: CASSIQQGYTGELFF
DNA: TGTGCCAGCAGCATCCAACAGGGCTACACCGGGGAGCTGTTTTTT

size: .
V: TRBV9
D: TRBD2
J: TRBJ2-2
CDR3: CASSVGGSGITGELFF
DNA: TGTGCCAGCAGCGTAGGGGGTAGCGGGATCACCGGGGAGCTGTTTTTT

size: .
V: TRBV9
D: .
J: TRBJ1-4
CDR3: CASSVDEGRPNNEKLFF
DNA: TGTGCCAGCAGCGTAGATGAGGGTAGACCGAATAATGAAAAACTGTTTTTT

size: .
V: TRBV3-1/TRBV3-2
D: .
J: TRBJ2-1
CDR3: CASSKNPGPDEQFF
DNA: TGTGCCAGCAGCAAAAACCCAGGCCCAGATGAGCAGTTCTTC

size: .
V: TRBV19
D: .
J: TRBJ2-7
CDR3: CASSRALSYEQYF
DNA: TGTGCCAGTTCCAGGGCCTTATCCTACGAGCAGTACTTC

size: .
V: TRBV15
D: .
J: TRBJ2-5
CDR3: CATSSFSGAGETQYF
DNA: TGTGCCACCAGCAGTTTTTCAGGGGCTGGGGAGACCCAGTACTTC

size: .
V: TRBV7-6
D: TRBD1
J: TRBJ2-2
CDR3: CASSFGQGANTGELFF
DNA: TGTGCCAGCAGCTTTGGTCAGGGGGCGAACACCGGGGAGCTGTTTTTT

size: few
V: TRBV24-1
D: .
J: TRBJ1-2
CDR3: CATSDLRDGYTF
DNA: TGTGCCACCAGTGATCTCAGGGATGGCTACACCTTC

size: .
V: TRBV18
D: .
J: TRBJ2-2
CDR3: CASSLRLPENTGELFF
DNA: TGTGCCAGCTCACTACGACTGCCGGAGAACACCGGGGAGCTGTTTTTT